This T cell receptor beta chain was sequenced for a study of technical replicates of blood from a few donors. J lost 3 bases, V lost 4 bases, and 13 bases had no gene match. Per germline, CDR1 SGDLS and CDR2 YYNGEE. The CDR3 length is 16 residues. The repertoire was sequenced with immunoSEQ multiplex PCR; TCRdb's copy has only in-frame clones and lacks some. The data contain tens of thousands of clones, 94% of them seen just once; the ten biggest clones take up approximately 0.22%. This rearrangement joins TRBV9 to TRBJ2-7, with TRBD2 matching 7 bases. Sequencing was carried out using T cells isolated from PBMCs. This sequence was found in a human donor in good health. This chain's CDR3 is CASSPSEAAGDYEQYF. DNA for the CDR3: TGTGCCAGCAGCCCATCTGAGGCGGCGGGAGACTACGAGCAGTACTTC.